This T cell receptor beta chain is drawn from a study of CD8 T cells in Susac syndrome. Background on the study: Sequenced Susac syndrome patients included over five with active disease and fewer than ten who were in remission.

Reverse transcription of roughly 0.5 to 1 ug RNA was performed with random hexamers. TCRdb re-analysed the immunoSEQ multiplex PCR reads in MiXCR, keeping a single row per CDR3 protein. The sample lists around 150,000 distinct CDR3 sequences; approximately 95% were seen once. Sequencing targeted TCR beta in blood CD8+ and CD4+ T cells. Through negative isolation, CD4+ and CD8+ T cells were obtained, while TEMRA cells were enriched using FACS. The ends were cut back, 4 bases at V and 6 bases at J, with 13 bases in the middle. The germline V gene has CDR1 SGHDT and CDR2 YYEEEE. This CDR3 region has 13 residues.

The genes are TRBV5-6 and TRBJ1-1; weak D call: TRBD1 (5 bases). Sequenced input: CD8+ T cells from PBMCs. This TCR was recovered from a human donor with Susac syndrome. CDR3 sequence (DNA): TGTGCCAGCAGCCGGGGAGGGGTCCCTGAAGCTTTCTTT. It is translated as CASSRGGVPEAFF.